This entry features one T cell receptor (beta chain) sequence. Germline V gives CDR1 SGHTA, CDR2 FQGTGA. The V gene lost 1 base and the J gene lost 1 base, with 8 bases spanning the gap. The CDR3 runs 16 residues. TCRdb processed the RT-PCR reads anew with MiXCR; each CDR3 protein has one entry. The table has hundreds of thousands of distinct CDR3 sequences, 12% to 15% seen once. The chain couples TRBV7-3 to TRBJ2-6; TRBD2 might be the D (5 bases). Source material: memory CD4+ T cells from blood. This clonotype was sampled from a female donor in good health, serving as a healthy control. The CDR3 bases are TGTGCCAGCAGCTTAATGCGGGTATCTGGGGCCAACGTCCTGACTTTC. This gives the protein CASSLMRVSGANVLTF. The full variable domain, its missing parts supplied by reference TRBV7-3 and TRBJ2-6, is GAGVSQTPSNKVTEKGKYVELRCDPISGHTALYWYRQSLGQGPEFLIYFQGTGAADDSGLPNDRFFAVRPEGSVSTLKIQRTERGDSAVYLCASSLMRVSGANVLTFGAGSRLTVL.